This T cell receptor beta chain is from a study of T cells in Graves' hyperthyroidism and ophthalmopathy (dated by TCRdb to about 2019). Study-level background: Peripheral blood was sampled at the time of initial diagnosis, prior to any treatment. TCR V-J signatures able to tell the groups apart were searched for in a discovery cohort of 90 to 100 patients, of whom 43 had Graves' ophthalmopathy and around 57 had stable Graves' hyperthyroidism. An independent validation cohort of about 20 hyperthyroidism patients and 17 patients who later progressed to ophthalmopathy tested prospective prediction of ophthalmopathy. The approximately 100 discovery patients were randomly split 7:3 into training and test sets. Thyroid tissue and blood T-cell repertoires from roughly 6 Graves' hyperthyroidism patients were also compared in the study. Following sampling, methimazole starting at 30 mg daily was given to hyperthyroidism patients, and high-dose intravenous methylprednisolone was given to ophthalmopathy patients. The paper describes TCR Vbeta CDR3 sequencing of 135 peripheral blood samples, made up of about 40 ophthalmopathy patients, roughly 80 hyperthyroidism patients and 17 progressor patients.

V sheds 7 bases and J sheds 0 bases, leaving 16 bases between their ends. Including cysteine and phenylalanine, the CDR3 has 16 amino acids. The DNA shown is the 48-base CDR3, in frame from base 1. According to the germline V gene, CDR1 reads MNHNS and CDR2 reads SASEGT. TCR beta CDR3 regions were amplified from RNA transcripts. For the first round of RT-PCR on the TCR CDR3, the HTBI primer set was used together with the Qiagen OneStep RT-PCR kit. The libraries were constructed in a second round of multiplex PCR and then size-selected and purified. Libraries were sequenced paired-end with 100 bp reads on an Illumina HiSeq2000. The paper's data handling went like this. Raw data were processed with SOAPnuke, discarding reads with adapters, uncalled bases, mean Phred below 15, or no exact constant-primer or identifier match. COPE v1.2.5 was used to merge high-quality paired reads, and clonotypes were defined as unique nucleotide sequences. MiTCR v1.1 was used to align the clonotypes against IMGT TRBV, TRBD and TRBJ reference segments. Analysis was restricted to V-J combinations with a frequency above 0.0001, which covered just over 98% of repertoires. A TCS score was defined as the ratio of F50 (clonal expansion) to E x V (chaos), with BLOSUM62-based TCRdist applied between CDR3 peptides within each V-J. Welch's t-statistics and random forest reduced approximately 520 V-J features to around 14, which were used in a naive Bayes classifier (R e1071). TCRdb reanalyzed the raw reads on its own, using fastp at Q25 for trimming and MiXCR for clone calling, and kept in-frame beta chains. Rows are unified per CDR3 protein, each entry keeping the most common DNA and genes. TCRdb, not the original authors, processed these V and J calls. This sample holds 400,000 to 600,000 distinct CDR3 sequences; under 25% were observed only once. The ten largest clones add up to about 30% of the sample.

A patient counted as having stable Graves' hyperthyroidism if no progression to ophthalmopathy occurred over 18 months of follow-up. Hyperthyroidism patients were aged 18 to 65 years and newly diagnosed, with disease duration of less than 2 months. Exclusion was applied to patients with uncontrolled infections, other autoimmune diseases, pregnancy or lactation. Diagnoses relied on clinical symptoms, serum thyroxine and TRAb, thyroid ultrasound and orbital computed tomography. PBMCs were separated from 8 to 10 ml of fresh peripheral blood using Ficoll-Paque density gradient centrifugation. Trizol reagent was used to extract total RNA, and RNA quality was then checked on an Agilent 2100 Bioanalyzer. The sample holds many counts of this clonotype. Its antigen is currently not known. Qualities for individual bases were not recorded, and no much larger clone is one base off. Results the study describes overall, beyond this receptor: In validation, the model predicted progression to ophthalmopathy a median of about 6.8 months before onset, with about 64% sensitivity and roughly 79% specificity. Sample size was not statistically predetermined, and investigators were not blinded to group allocation. Most expanded thyroid clonotypes (frequency above 0.001) were also detected in blood, a finding suggesting that blood repertoires may reflect thyroid immune responses. A 13 V-J signature model separated ophthalmopathy from stable hyperthyroidism, with around 91% sensitivity and approximately 81% specificity in cross-validation and 80%/75% in testing.

Sequencing used blood. In this chain, TRBV6-1 is recombined with TRBJ1-5; D gene: possibly TRBD1, on 6 matching bases. This TCR came from a man between 18 and 29 years old with Graves' hyperthyroidism. At the DNA level, the sequence is TGTGCCAGCATTCTTGGACAGATTTATAGCAATCAGCCCCAGCATTTT. The resulting protein is CASILGQIYSNQPQHF.